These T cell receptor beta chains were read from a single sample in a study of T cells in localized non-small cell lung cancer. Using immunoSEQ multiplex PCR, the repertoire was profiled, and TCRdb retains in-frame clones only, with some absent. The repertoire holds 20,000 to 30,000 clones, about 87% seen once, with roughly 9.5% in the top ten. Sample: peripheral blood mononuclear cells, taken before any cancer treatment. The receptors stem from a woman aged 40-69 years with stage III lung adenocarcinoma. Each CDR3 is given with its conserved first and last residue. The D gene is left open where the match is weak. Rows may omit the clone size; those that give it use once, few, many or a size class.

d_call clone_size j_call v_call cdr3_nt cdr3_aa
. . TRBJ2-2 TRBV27 TGTGCCAGCACCTCCTCGGAAAGTATGAACACCGGGGAGCTGTTTTTT CASTSSESMNTGELFF
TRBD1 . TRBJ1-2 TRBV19 TGTGCCAGTAACGACAGGGGGCGAGGCGGCTACACCTTC CASNDRGRGGYTF
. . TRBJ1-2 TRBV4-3 TGCGCCAGCAGCCCAGGAAGGGGGTCTGCCTATGGCTACACCTTC CASSPGRGSAYGYTF
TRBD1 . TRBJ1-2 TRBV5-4 TGTGCCAGCAGCCCAGGGGGCAGGGGGGACTATGGCTACACCTTC CASSPGGRGDYGYTF
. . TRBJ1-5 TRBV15 TGTGCCACCAGCAGAGATCAGCAGCCCCAGCATTTT CATSRDQQPQHF
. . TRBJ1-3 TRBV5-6 TGTGCCAGCAGCTCAGTGCGATCTGGAAACACCATATATTTT CASSSVRSGNTIYF
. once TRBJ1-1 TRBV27 TGTGCCAGCAATCCACACCGGACACCCGGGAACACTGAAGCTTTCTTT CASNPHRTPGNTEAFF
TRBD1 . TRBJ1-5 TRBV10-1 TGCGCCAGCAGCTGTTTTAGGGGGCCCCCGAATCAGCCCCAGCATTTT CASSCFRGPPNQPQHF
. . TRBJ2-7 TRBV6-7 TGTGCCAGCATAGGAGGGGACTGCCACGAGCAGTACTTC CASIGGDCHEQYF
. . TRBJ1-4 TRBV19 TGTGCCAGTAAAGATTTAAATGAAAAACTGTTTTTT CASKDLNEKLFF
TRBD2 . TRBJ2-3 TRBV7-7 TGTGCCAGCAGCACCCCCGGGACTAGACTTCTGTATTTT CASSTPGTRLLYF
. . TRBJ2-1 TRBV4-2 TGTGCCAGCAGCCAAGAGGAAGCTTCCTACAATGAGCAGTTCTTC CASSQEEASYNEQFF
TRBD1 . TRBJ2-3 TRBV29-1 TGCAGCGTTGACCCGGGGGACAGGGGGCTTTTAGATACGCAGTATTTT CSVDPGDRGLLDTQYF
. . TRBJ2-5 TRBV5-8 TGTGCCAGCAGCTTGGTCGGGTGGGGGTTCCATACAATTCAAGAGACCCAGTACTTC CASSLVGWGFHTIQETQYF
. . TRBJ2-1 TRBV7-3 TGTGCCAGCAGCTCTTCGGGCCTCCCCGGTGAGCAGTTCTTC CASSSSGLPGEQFF
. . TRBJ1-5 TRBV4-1 TGCGCCAGCAGCTCAGCCAGGGCTCAGCCCCAGCATTTT CASSSARAQPQHF
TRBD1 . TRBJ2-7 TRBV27 TGTGCCAGTTCCCGACAGGGGGCCCACGAGCAGTACTTC CASSRQGAHEQYF
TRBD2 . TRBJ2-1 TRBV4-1 TGCGCCAGCAGCCAAGGGACTAGCGGGACCGACCAGTTCTTC CASSQGTSGTDQFF